These 4 T cell receptor beta chains share one sample of origin, sequenced in a study of long-term antiretroviral therapy in people with HIV. A v3.0 immunoSEQ assay was performed at survey level. The repertoire was sequenced with immunoSEQ multiplex PCR; TCRdb's copy has only in-frame clones and lacks some. The sample includes 25,000 to 30,000 clones, 80% to 90% of them seen just once. The specimen was unsorted PBMCs, collected 3.2 years before starting antiretroviral therapy. The receptor source for this set is a man between 50 and 59 years old with HIV.

The chain recombines TRBV27 with TRBJ2-7; D unclear. V lost 6 bases to trimming and J lost 4 bases, with 10 bases between them. CDR3 length equals 12 residues. Germline V gene sequence: CDR1 MNHEY, CDR2 SMNVEV (reference sequence). CDR3 in DNA: TGTGCCAGCAGGAACGGTCTTTACGAGCAGTACTTC. Translation gives CASRNGLYEQYF.

This clone was observed a few times. J is TRBJ1-1 and V is TRBV5-8, with D uncertain. The CDR3 totals 15 residues. Germline V gene data show CDR1 as SGHTS and CDR2 as YDEGEE. V gave up 4 bases and J gave up 3 bases, with 16 bases separating them. The CDR3 loop reads CASSPRPPRDTEAFF. CDR3 nucleotides: TGTGCCAGCAGCCCTCGTCCCCCGAGGGACACTGAAGCTTTCTTT.

The V and J genes are TRBV10-1 and TRBJ2-5; D is unresolved. The CDR3 length is 14 residues. The germline V gene has CDR1 WNHNN and CDR2 SYGVQD (reference sequence). V lost 2 bases and J lost 4, with 11 bases in between. The CDR3 protein is CASSEGRSTETQYF. In nucleotides, the CDR3 is TGCGCCAGCAGTGAGGGCAGATCCACAGAGACCCAGTACTTC.

This clone was counted once. J is TRBJ1-4 and V is TRBV5-1; no definite D call. CDR1 is SGHRS, CDR2 YFSETQ, per germline. The CDR3 has 14 amino acids. V shed 1 base and J shed 7 bases, with 11 bases lying between them. The CDR3 spells CASSLLAFGEKLFF. In DNA, the CDR3 is TGCGCCAGCAGCTTGCTCGCGTTCGGTGAAAAACTGTTTTTT.